The TCR beta chain under discussion was sequenced for a study of blood T cell repertoires in COVID-19. Methods used by the authors: Amplifying reference gene primers gave estimates of nucleated cell counts. Sequenced by immunoSEQ multiplex PCR; TCRdb stores in-frame clones only, minus some. From that table come the V and J calls and clone size; the DNA was used to work out D and trimming. The sample records hundreds of thousands of clones, around 82% being singletons. Trimming cost V 8 bases and J 7 bases, with 17 bases left between them. CDR3 length: 13 amino acids. From germline, CDR1 is LNHDA and CDR2 SQIVND (reference sequence).

Material: peripheral blood. The source of this sequence is a man aged 80 or over with acute or convalescent COVID-19. V gene TRBV19 combines with J gene TRBJ2-5, with D tentatively TRBD1 (6 bases). CDR3 sequence: CASSQGPGGTQYF. The DNA for the CDR3 is TGTGCCAGTTCACAGGGACCTGGGGGGACCCAGTACTTC.